This T cell receptor beta chain was sequenced for a study of breast tumors, draining lymph nodes, adjacent tissues. Breast cancer patients provided tissue from their axillary draining lymph nodes. This clonotype was counted ten times or more. TCRdb reanalysed the multiplex PCR reads using MiXCR and keeps one entry per CDR3 protein. Among some 150,000 distinct CDR3 sequences, approximately 30% were seen once, and the ten largest hold 3.8%. CDR3 length: 17 amino acids. Trimming removed 4 bases from V and 0 bases from J, with 18 bases in between. Source material: axillary lymph node tissue. This receptor was identified in a female donor with breast cancer. Some clones in this sample may be carry-over from other donors' samples. J is TRBJ1-2 and V is TRBV12-3 or TRBV12-4, with D possibly TRBD1 on 5 matching bases. The CDR3 DNA reads as TGTGCCAGCAGTTATGGACCTCTCCGGGGGGCTAACTATGGCTACACCTTC. This encodes CASSYGPLRGANYGYTF.